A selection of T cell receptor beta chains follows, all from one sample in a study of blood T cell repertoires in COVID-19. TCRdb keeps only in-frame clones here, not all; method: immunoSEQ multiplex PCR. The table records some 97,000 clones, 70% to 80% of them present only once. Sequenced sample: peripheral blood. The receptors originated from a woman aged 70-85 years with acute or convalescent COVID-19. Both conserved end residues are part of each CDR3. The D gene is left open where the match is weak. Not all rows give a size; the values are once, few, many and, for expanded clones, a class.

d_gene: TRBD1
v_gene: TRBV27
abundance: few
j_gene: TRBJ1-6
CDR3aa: CASSLTRGDSPLHF
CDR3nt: TGTGCCAGCAGTTTGACCAGGGGGGACTCACCCCTCCACTTT

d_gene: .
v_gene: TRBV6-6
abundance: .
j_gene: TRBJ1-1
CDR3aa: CASSYSRWQGFPEAFF
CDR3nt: TGTGCCAGCAGTTACTCGAGGTGGCAGGGTTTTCCTGAAGCTTTCTTT

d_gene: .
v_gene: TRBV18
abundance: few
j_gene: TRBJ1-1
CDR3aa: CASSSRQDLNTEAFF
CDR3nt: TGTGCCAGCTCATCTAGACAGGATTTGAACACTGAAGCTTTCTTT

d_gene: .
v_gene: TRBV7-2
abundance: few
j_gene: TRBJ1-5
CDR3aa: CASSLDGLQPQHF
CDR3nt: TGTGCCAGCAGCTTAGACGGTTTGCAGCCCCAGCATTTT

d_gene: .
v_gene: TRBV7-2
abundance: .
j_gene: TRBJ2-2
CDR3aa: CASSLLSGNFGELFF
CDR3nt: TGTGCCAGCAGCTTGTTGTCAGGGAATTTCGGGGAGCTGTTTTTT

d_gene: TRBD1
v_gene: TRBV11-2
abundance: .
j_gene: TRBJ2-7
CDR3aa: CASSSAGTGGWSYEQYF
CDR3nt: TGTGCCAGCAGCTCCGCCGGGACAGGGGGCTGGTCCTACGAGCAGTACTTC

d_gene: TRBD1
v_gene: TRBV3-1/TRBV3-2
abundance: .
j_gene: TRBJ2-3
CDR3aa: CASSQGDRSTDTQYF
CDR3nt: TGTGCCAGCAGCCAAGGGGACAGATCCACAGATACGCAGTATTTT

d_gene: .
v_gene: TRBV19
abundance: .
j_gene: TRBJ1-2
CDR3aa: CASSIFGQSYGYTF
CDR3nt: TGTGCCAGTAGTATATTTGGACAGTCTTATGGCTACACCTTC

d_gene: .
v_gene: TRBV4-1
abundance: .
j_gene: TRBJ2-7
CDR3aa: CASSQADKNYEQYF
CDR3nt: TGCGCCAGCAGCCAAGCGGACAAGAACTACGAGCAGTACTTC

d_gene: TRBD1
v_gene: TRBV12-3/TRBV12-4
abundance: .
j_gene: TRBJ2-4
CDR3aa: CASSWTGGNIQYF
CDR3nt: TGTGCCAGCAGTTGGACAGGGGGCAACATTCAGTACTTC

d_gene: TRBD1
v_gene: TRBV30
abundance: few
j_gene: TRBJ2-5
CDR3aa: CAWSNGQGARETQYF
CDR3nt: TGTGCCTGGAGTAACGGACAGGGGGCGAGGGAGACCCAGTACTTC

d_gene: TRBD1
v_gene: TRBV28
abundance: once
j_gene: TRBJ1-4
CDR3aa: CASSFHGTGINEKLFF
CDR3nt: TGTGCCAGCAGTTTCCACGGGACAGGCATAAATGAAAAACTGTTTTTT

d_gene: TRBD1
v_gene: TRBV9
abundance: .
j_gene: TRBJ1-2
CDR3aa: CASSVGNRGYGYTF
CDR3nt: TGTGCCAGCAGCGTAGGTAACAGGGGATATGGCTACACCTTC

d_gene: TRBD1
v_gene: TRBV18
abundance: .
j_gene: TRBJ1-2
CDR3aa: CASSPSGGALRAGPYGYTF
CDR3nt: TGTGCCAGCTCACCCTCAGGGGGCGCCTTACGGGCCGGTCCCTATGGCTACACCTTC

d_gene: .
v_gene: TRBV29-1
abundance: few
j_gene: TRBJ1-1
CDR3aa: CSVVQNTEAFF
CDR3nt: TGCAGCGTTGTCCAGAACACTGAAGCTTTCTTT

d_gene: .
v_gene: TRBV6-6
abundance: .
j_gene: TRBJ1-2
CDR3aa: CASSFLGGRDGYTF
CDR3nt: TGTGCCAGCAGTTTTTTGGGGGGAAGGGATGGCTACACCTTC

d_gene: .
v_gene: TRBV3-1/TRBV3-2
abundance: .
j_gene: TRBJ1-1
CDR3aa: CASSQQTGNTEAFF
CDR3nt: TGTGCCAGCAGCCAGCAGACAGGGAACACTGAAGCTTTCTTT

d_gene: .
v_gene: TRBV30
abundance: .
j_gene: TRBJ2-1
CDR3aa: CAWRTDEAEQFF
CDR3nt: TGTGCCTGGAGGACAGACGAAGCTGAGCAGTTCTTC

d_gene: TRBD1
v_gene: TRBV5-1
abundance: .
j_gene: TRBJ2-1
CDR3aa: CASSLSTGSSYNEQFF
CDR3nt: TGCGCCAGCAGCCTATCGACAGGGAGCTCCTACAATGAGCAGTTCTTC

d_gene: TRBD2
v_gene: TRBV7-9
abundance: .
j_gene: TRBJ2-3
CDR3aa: CASSLASGGATRVTDTQYF
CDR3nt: TGTGCCAGCAGCTTAGCTAGCGGGGGGGCCACGCGGGTCACAGATACGCAGTATTTT

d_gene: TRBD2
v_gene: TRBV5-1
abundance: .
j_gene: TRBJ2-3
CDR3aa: CASRLADRTDTQYF
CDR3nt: TGCGCCAGCCGACTAGCGGACCGCACAGATACGCAGTATTTT

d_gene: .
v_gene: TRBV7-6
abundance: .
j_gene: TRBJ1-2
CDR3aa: CASSQGRDGQGYTF
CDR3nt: TGTGCCAGCAGCCAGGGGCGAGACGGTCAAGGCTACACCTTC

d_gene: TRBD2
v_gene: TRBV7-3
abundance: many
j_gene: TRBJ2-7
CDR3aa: CASSLGLAGPYEQYF
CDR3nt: TGTGCCAGCAGCCTGGGACTAGCGGGCCCCTACGAGCAGTACTTC

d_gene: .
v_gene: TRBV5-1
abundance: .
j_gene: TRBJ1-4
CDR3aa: CASSPGQNEKLFF
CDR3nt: TGCGCCAGCAGCCCCGGACAGAATGAAAAACTGTTTTTT

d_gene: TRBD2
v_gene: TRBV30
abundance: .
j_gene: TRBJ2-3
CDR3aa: CAWNMRGGSDTQYF
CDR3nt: TGTGCCTGGAATATGCGGGGGGGCTCAGATACGCAGTATTTT

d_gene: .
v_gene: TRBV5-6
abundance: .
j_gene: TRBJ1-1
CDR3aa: CASSPEGRNTEAFF
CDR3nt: TGTGCCAGCAGCCCGGAGGGGAGGAACACTGAAGCTTTCTTT

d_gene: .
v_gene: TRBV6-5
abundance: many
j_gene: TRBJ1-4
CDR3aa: CASSSGKNREIF
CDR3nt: TGTGCCAGCAGTTCGGGGAAAAACCGCGAAATTTTT

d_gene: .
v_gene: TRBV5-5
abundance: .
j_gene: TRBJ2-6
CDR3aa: CASSHTSGANVLTF
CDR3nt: TGTGCCAGCAGCCACACCTCTGGGGCCAACGTCCTGACTTTC